This entry lists 20 T cell receptor beta chains sequenced from one sample in a study of identical twins. TCRdb called the 5' RACE reads again in MiXCR, with one record for every CDR3 protein. The sample holds fewer than 650,000 distinct CDR3 sequences, roughly 6.6% seen once. A further study also used this sample, focusing on yellow fever vaccine responses in identical twins.

The sequenced sample was PBMCs. The receptors originated from a woman aged 18 to 35 in good health.

This clonotype was detected many times. V gene TRBV28 combines with J gene TRBJ1-5, with D tentatively TRBD1 (6 bases). Trimming removed 7 bases from V and 9 bases from J, with 19 bases in between. CDR1 MDHEN and CDR2 SYDVKM come from the germline V gene. CDR3 size: 14 residues. CDR3 coding DNA: TGTGCCAGCACCCCGGGGGGGGGCTCCAGGCCCCAGCATTTT. It translates to CASTPGGGSRPQHF.

In this sample, this clonotype turned up a few times. The chain combines TRBV6-1 with TRBJ2-1, with 10 nucleotides matching TRBD2. CDR1 MNHNS and CDR2 SASEGT come from the germline V gene. V trimming: 5 bases; J trimming: 6 bases; junction bases outside the gene matches: 16. The CDR3 runs 18 residues. The CDR3: CASSKMGTSARPLNEQFF. Written as DNA, the CDR3 is TGTGCCAGCAGTAAAATGGGGACTAGCGCAAGACCCCTCAATGAGCAGTTCTTC.

This clonotype was seen only a few times. V is TRBV20-1 and J is TRBJ2-7; 11 nucleotides agree with TRBD2. There are 15 residues in the CDR3. V dropped 1 base and J dropped 6; count of bases not matched to a gene: 8. Germline CDR1 and CDR2: DFQATT and SNEGSKA (reference sequence). The CDR3 spells CSARARVAGGLEQYF. In DNA form, the CDR3 reads TGCAGTGCTAGAGCGAGAGTAGCGGGAGGGCTCGAGCAGTACTTC.

This clonotype was seen a few times. The chain carries TRBV6-2 or TRBV6-3 and TRBJ2-7; no clear D gene. The germline gives CDR1 MNHEY, CDR2 SVGEGT. The CDR3 totals 13 residues. V was cut by 0 bases and J by 0 bases, with 3 bases left in between. DNA of the CDR3: TGTGCCAGCAGTTACTCGAGCTCCTACGAGCAGTACTTC. It encodes CASSYSSSYEQYF.

This clonotype was counted between two and nine times. The genes are TRBV19 and TRBJ2-2; 10 positions match TRBD2. The CDR3 totals 17 residues. J gave up 4 bases and V 1 base, and 6 bases lay outside the gene matches. Looked up from germline, CDR1 is LNHDA and CDR2 is SQIVND (reference sequence). CDR3 DNA sequence: TGTGCCAGTAGTATAGTTGAGCGGGAGGGCGGCACCGGGGAGCTGTTTTTT. It is translated as CASSIVEREGGTGELFF.

This clonotype has a handful of counts. The V and J genes are TRBV28 and TRBJ2-7; TRBD2 might be the D (6 bases). Trimming stripped 6 bases from V and 5 bases from J, with 17 bases between. This CDR3 is built from 14 residues. Germline CDR1 is MDHEN and CDR2 is SYDVKM. The CDR3 reads CASRLADPRDEQYF. The CDR3 region has the DNA TGTGCCAGCAGATTAGCGGACCCAAGGGACGAGCAGTACTTC.

This clonotype was observed a few times. The chain employs TRBV28 and TRBJ1-3; 12 nucleotides line up with TRBD1. The trim removed 0 bases at V and 6 bases at J, leaving 0 bases unmatched. In germline, CDR1 is MDHEN, CDR2 SYDVKM. CDR3 length: 15 residues. The CDR3 coding sequence is TGTGCCAGCAGTTTATGGGGACAGGGGGCAAACACCATATATTTT. Translating gives CASSLWGQGANTIYF.

The J gene is TRBJ2-7, the V gene TRBV2; D gene ambiguous. CDR3 length equals 12 residues. Trimming removed 3 bases at V and 2 bases at J, with 5 bases between. The V gene's germline CDR1 is SNHLY and CDR2 FYNNEI. CDR3 nucleotide sequence: TGTGCCAGCAGTGACCCCGCCTACGAGCAGTACTTC. Translation: CASSDPAYEQYF.

This clonotype was seen a handful of times. The chain joins TRBV7-6 to TRBJ2-2; a possible D gene is TRBD2 (6 bases). There are 18 residues in the CDR3. Germline V lookup: CDR1 SGHVS, CDR2 FNYEAQ. Trimming cost V 1 base and J 4 bases, with 19 bases left between them. The CDR3 sequence: CASSLGISGQMRTGELFF. The CDR3 DNA is TGTGCCAGCAGCTTAGGTATTAGCGGCCAAATGCGCACCGGGGAGCTGTTTTTT.

This clonotype has a count of ten or more. This chain uses TRBV24-1 with TRBJ2-1; 7 nucleotides agree with TRBD2. V shed 6 bases, J shed 4 bases, and the junction held 5 bases outside the gene matches. Germline CDR1 and CDR2: KGHDR and SFDVKD. The CDR3 runs 14 residues. The CDR3 nucleotides read TGTGCCACCAGTTTAACTAGCGATTACAATGAGCAGTTCTTC. Protein product: CATSLTSDYNEQFF.

The rearrangement links TRBV6-1 to TRBJ2-3; 12 bases match TRBD2. This CDR3 has 17 residues. With V trimmed by 1 base and J by 11 bases, 13 bases remained unmatched. Per germline, CDR1 MNHNS and CDR2 SASEGT. CDR3 amino acids: CASSEVLGTSGPPGQYF. The CDR3 nucleotides are TGTGCCAGCAGTGAAGTTTTGGGGACTAGCGGGCCCCCGGGGCAGTATTTT.

In this sample, this clonotype turned up many times. The chain has TRBV11-2 and TRBJ2-1; TRBD1 matches at 8 bases. V was clipped by 5 bases and J by 6 bases; unmatched bases: 6. This CDR3 is 14 amino acids long. Germline CDR1 reads SGHAT; CDR2 reads FQNNGV. DNA for the CDR3: TGTGCCAGCAGCCCTCGGACAGGGAGCAATGAGCAGTTCTTC. Amino acids: CASSPRTGSNEQFF.

This clonotype appeared a few times. J is TRBJ2-1 and V is TRBV5-1, with D unresolved. V was pared by 4 bases and J by 0 bases, with 11 bases between. The CDR3 has 15 amino acids. CDR1 and CDR2 from the germline V gene are SGHRS and YFSETQ. The CDR3 bases are TGCGCCAGCAGCGTATCGGGCAACTCCTACAATGAGCAGTTCTTC. Translated: CASSVSGNSYNEQFF. The variable domain in full, with the rest retrieved from reference TRBV5-1 and TRBJ2-1, is KAGVTQTPRYLIKTRGQQVTLSCSPISGHRSVSWYQQTPGQGLQFLFEYFSETQRNKGNFPGRFSGRQFSNSRSEMNVSTLELGDSALYLCASSVSGNSYNEQFFGPGTRLTVL.

The sample holds many counts of this clonotype. DNA of the CDR3: TGTGCCAGCAACTACAGGGGGACGTCGAACACTGAAGCTTTCTTT. Translation gives CASNYRGTSNTEAFF. V gene TRBV12-3 or TRBV12-4 combines with J gene TRBJ1-1, with TRBD1 identical over 8 bases. With 7 bases clipped from V and 1 base from J, the junction kept 8 bases outside the gene matches. The CDR3 covers 15 residues.

A few counts support this clonotype. V gene TRBV7-9 combines with J gene TRBJ2-5, with 7 bases fitting TRBD1. The J segment lost 11 bases and the V segment lost 4 bases, leaving 7 bases of the junction unmatched. The CDR3 has 12 residues. Germline V lookup: CDR1 SEHNR, CDR2 FQNEAQ (reference sequence). CDR3: CASSSTGPDQYF. The CDR3 DNA reads TGTGCCAGCAGCTCGACAGGGCCGGATCAGTACTTC.

This clonotype was recorded at least ten times. CDR3 in amino acids: CATSSGQGFETQYF. DNA of the CDR3: TGTGCCACCAGCAGTGGACAGGGGTTTGAGACCCAGTACTTC. The chain recombines TRBV15 with TRBJ2-5, with 9 bases matching TRBD1. The germline V gene encodes CDR1 LNHNV and CDR2 YYDKDF (reference sequence). CDR3 size: 14 residues. The junction had 4 bases not matched to a gene; V was cut back by 3 bases and J by 5 bases.

This clonotype showed up just once. V usage is TRBV9 and J usage is TRBJ2-7; TRBD1 agrees at 8 bases. CDR1 and CDR2 (germline): SGDLS, YYNGEE. The CDR3 loop spans 16 amino acids. Trimming cost V 0 bases and J 5 bases; bases outside gene matches: 10. CDR3 coding DNA: TGTGCCAGCAGCGTAGGTCTTCACAGGGGGATCGACGAGCAGTACTTC. Translating gives CASSVGLHRGIDEQYF.

Comment on this clonotype: A much larger clone is a single base away; this may be a read error. The chain links TRBV12-3 or TRBV12-4 to TRBJ2-2, with a tentative D call TRBD2 (5 bases). The CDR3 spans 13 residues. CDR3 protein: CASSPAVAGERFF. DNA for the CDR3: TGTGCCAGCAGCCCCGCGGTCGCCGGGGAGCGGTTTTTT.

J is TRBJ2-3 and V is TRBV5-1; no reliable D call. Looked up from germline, CDR1 is SGHRS and CDR2 is YFSETQ. The CDR3 is 14 residues long. V was pared by 0 bases and J by 4 bases, with 9 bases between. CDR3 coding DNA: TGCGCCAGCAGCTTGGACCTAGTAGCAGATACGCAGTATTTT. Its translation: CASSLDLVADTQYF.

This clonotype has just a few counts. J is TRBJ2-1 and V is TRBV5-5; D is ambiguous. This CDR3 is 12 amino acids long. Trimming took off 2 bases at V and 8 bases at J, with 8 bases between the two ends. Per germline, CDR1 SGHKS and CDR2 YYEKEE (reference sequence). DNA of the CDR3: TGTGCCAGCAGCTTCGTGTATGATGAGCAGTTCTTC. This codes for CASSFVYDEQFF.